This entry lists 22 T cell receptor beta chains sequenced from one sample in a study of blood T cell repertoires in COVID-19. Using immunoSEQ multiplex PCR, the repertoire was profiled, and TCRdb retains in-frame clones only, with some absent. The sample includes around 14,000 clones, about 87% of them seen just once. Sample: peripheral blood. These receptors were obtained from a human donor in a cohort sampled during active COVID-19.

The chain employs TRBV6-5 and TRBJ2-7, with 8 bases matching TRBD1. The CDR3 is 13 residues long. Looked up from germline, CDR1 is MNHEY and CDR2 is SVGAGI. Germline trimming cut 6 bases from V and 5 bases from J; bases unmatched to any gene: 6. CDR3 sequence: CASSPQGANEQYF. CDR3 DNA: TGTGCCAGCAGCCCCCAGGGGGCAAACGAGCAGTACTTC.

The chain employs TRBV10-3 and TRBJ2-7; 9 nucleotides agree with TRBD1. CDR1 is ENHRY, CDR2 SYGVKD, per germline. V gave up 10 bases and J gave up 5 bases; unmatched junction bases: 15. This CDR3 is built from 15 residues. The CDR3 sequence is CATARPGQGDNEQYF. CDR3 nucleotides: TGTGCCACCGCGAGGCCGGGACAGGGTGATAACGAGCAGTACTTC.

CDR3 protein: CASSLREDPREKLFF. CDR3 DNA: TGTGCCAGCAGCTTGCGGGAGGACCCCAGGGAAAAACTGTTTTTT. V is TRBV5-4 and J is TRBJ1-4; no reliable D call. This CDR3 comprises 15 residues. The V gene lost 1 base and the J gene lost 8 bases, with 15 bases spanning the gap. CDR1 is SGHNT, CDR2 YYREEE, per germline (reference sequence).

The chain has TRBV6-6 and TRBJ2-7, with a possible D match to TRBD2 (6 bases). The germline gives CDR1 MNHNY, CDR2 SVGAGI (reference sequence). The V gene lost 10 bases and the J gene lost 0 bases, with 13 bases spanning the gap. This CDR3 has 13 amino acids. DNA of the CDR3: TGTGCCACCGGGGGTACCTCCTCCTACGAGCAGTACTTC. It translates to CATGGTSSYEQYF.

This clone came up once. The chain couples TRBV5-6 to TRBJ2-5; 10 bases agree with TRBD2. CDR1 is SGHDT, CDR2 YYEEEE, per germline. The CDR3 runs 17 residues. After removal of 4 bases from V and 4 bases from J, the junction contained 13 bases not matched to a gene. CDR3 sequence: CASSPGTSDLFVETQYF. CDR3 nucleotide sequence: TGTGCCAGCAGCCCCGGGACTAGCGATTTGTTTGTAGAGACCCAGTACTTC. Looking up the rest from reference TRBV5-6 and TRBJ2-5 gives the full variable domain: DAGVTQSPTHLIKTRGQQVTLRCSPKSGHDTVSWYQQALGQGPQFIFQYYEEEERQRGNFPDRFSGHQFPNYSSELNVNALLLGDSALYLCASSPGTSDLFVETQYFGPGTRLLVL.

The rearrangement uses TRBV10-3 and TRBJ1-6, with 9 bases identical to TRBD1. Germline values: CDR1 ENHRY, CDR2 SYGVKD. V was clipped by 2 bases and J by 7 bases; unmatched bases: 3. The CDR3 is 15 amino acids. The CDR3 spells CAISEPGQGNSPLHF. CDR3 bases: TGTGCCATCAGTGAGCCGGGACAGGGCAATTCACCCCTCCACTTT.

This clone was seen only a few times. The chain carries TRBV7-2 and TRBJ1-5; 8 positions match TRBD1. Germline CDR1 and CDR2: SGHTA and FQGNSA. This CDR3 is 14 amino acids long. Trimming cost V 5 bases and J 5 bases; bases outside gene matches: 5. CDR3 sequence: CASSAYRGDQPQHF. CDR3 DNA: TGTGCCAGCAGCGCCTACAGGGGGGATCAGCCCCAGCATTTT. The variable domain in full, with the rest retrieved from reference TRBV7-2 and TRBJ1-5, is GAGVSQSPSNKVTEKGKDVELRCDPISGHTALYWYRQSLGQGLEFLIYFQGNSAPDKSGLPSDRFSAERTGGSVSTLTIQRTQQEDSAVYLCASSAYRGDQPQHFGDGTRLSIL.

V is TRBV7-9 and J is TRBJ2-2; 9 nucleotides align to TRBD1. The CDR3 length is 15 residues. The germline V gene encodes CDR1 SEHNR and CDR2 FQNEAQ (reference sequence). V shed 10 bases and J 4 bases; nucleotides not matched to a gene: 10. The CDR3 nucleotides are TGTGCCAATAGAATCGACAGGGGGAGCACCGGGGAGCTGTTTTTT. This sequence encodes CANRIDRGSTGELFF.

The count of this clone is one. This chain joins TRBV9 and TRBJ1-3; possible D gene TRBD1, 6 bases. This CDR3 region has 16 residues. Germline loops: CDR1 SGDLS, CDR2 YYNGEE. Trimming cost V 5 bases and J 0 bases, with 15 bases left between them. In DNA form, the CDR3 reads TGTGCCAGCAGTACCGGACAGTTCCTCTCTGGAAACACCATATATTTT. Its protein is CASSTGQFLSGNTIYF.

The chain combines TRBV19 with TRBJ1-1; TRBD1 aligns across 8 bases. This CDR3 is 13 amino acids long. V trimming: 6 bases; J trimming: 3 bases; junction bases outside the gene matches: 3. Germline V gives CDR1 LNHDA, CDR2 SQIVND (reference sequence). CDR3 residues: CASRIQGDTEAFF. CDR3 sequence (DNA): TGTGCCAGTAGGATACAGGGGGACACTGAAGCTTTCTTT.

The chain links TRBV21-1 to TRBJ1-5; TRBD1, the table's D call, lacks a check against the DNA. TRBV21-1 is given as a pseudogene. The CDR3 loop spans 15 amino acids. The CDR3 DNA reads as TGTGCCAGCACTTCGGACAGGGGGACGTATCAGCCCCAGCATTTT. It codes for CASTSDRGTYQPQHF.

For the CDR3, the DNA is TGTGCCAGCAGACCAGGGGACGGGTTTTACTTCGACAATGAGCAGTTCTTC. Translation gives CASRPGDGFYFDNEQFF. V gene TRBV5-5 combines with J gene TRBJ2-1, with a possible D match to TRBD1 (6 bases). V dropped 5 bases and J dropped 5 bases, with 23 bases sitting between them. Germline CDR1 reads SGHKS; CDR2 reads YYEKEE (reference sequence). The length of the CDR3 is 17 residues.

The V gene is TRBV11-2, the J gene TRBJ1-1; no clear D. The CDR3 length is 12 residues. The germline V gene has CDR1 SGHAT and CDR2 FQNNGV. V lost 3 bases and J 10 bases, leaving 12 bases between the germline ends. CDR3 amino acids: CASSFAATRAFF. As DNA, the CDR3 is TGTGCCAGCAGCTTTGCTGCGACTCGAGCTTTCTTT.

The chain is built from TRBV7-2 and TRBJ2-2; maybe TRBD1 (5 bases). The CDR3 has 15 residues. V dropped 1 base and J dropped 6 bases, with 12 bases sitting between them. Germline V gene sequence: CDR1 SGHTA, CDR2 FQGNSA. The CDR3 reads CASSLVPGMAGELFF. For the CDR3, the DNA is TGTGCCAGCAGCTTAGTACCAGGGATGGCCGGGGAGCTGTTTTTT.

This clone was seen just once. CDR3 in amino acids: CAWSFRDRVDQPQHF. CDR3 nucleotides: TGTGCCTGGAGCTTCCGGGACAGGGTCGATCAGCCCCAGCATTTT. The rearrangement links TRBV30 to TRBJ1-5, with 9 bases identical to TRBD1. The CDR3 extends over 15 amino acids. In germline, CDR1 is GTSNPN, CDR2 SVGIG (reference sequence). V gave up 3 bases and J gave up 5 bases; unmatched junction bases: 8.

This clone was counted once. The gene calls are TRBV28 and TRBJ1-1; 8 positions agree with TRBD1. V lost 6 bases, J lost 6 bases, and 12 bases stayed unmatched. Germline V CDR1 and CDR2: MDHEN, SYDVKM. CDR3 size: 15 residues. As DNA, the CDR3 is TGTGCCAGCAGAATCCGGGACAGGACGCACGCTGAAGCTTTCTTT. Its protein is CASRIRDRTHAEAFF.

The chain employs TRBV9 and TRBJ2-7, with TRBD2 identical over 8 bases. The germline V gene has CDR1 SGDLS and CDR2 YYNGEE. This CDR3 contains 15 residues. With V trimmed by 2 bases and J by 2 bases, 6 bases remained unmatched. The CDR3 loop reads CASSVGSGVAYEQYF. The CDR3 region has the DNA TGTGCCAGCAGCGTGGGTAGCGGGGTCGCCTACGAGCAGTACTTC.

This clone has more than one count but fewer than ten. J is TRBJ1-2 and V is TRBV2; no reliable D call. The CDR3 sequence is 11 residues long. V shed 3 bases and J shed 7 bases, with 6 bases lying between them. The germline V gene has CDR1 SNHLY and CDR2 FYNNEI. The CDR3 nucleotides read TGTGCCAGCAGTGAGGTTAGTGGCTACACCTTC. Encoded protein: CASSEVSGYTF.

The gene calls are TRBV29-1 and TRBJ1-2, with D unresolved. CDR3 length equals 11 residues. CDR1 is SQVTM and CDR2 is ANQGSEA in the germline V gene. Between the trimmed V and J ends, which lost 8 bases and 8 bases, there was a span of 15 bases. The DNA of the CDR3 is TGCAGCCTAAATGGGCCCTGGGGCTACACCTTC. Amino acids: CSLNGPWGYTF.

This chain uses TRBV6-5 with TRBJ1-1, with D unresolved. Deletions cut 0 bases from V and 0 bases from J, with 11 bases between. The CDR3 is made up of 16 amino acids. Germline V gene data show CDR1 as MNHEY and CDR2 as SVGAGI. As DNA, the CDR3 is TGTGCCAGCAGTTACTCGGCAGCGTTGATGAACACTGAAGCTTTCTTT. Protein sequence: CASSYSAALMNTEAFF.

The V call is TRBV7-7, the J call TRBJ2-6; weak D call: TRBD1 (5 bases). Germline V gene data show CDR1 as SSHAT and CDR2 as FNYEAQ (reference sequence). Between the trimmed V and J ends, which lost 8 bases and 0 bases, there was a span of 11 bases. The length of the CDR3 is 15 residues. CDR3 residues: CASATGNSGANVLTF. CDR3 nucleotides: TGTGCCAGCGCTACAGGAAACTCTGGGGCCAACGTCCTGACTTTC.

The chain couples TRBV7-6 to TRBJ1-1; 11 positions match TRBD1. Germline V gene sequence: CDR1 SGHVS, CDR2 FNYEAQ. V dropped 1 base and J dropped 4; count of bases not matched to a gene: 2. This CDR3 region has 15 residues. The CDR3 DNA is TGTGCCAGCAGCTTAGTAGGGACAGGGGGCACTGAAGCTTTCTTT. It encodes CASSLVGTGGTEAFF.